This is a list of T cell receptor beta chains from one sample in a study of T cell repertoires in cytomegalovirus infection. MiXCR, applied by TCRdb to the reads, yields one record per CDR3 protein. The profile shows around 430,000 distinct CDR3 sequences, approximately 42% of them singletons. No antigen is known for these receptors. The source was cultured PBMCs, collected from culture after CMV antigen stimulation. The receptors shown here come from a human donor in good health (CMV status not recorded). Some clones in this sample may be carry-over from other donors' samples. The CDR3 runs from the conserved cysteine through the conserved F or W. The order of the fields is D gene, clone size, J gene, V gene, CDR3 DNA, CDR3 protein. A D gene is named only where the DNA matches it firmly. Expanded clones get a size class; other rows say once, few or many, or leave the size out.

>.|.|TRBJ1-2|TRBV3-1
TGTGCCAGCAGCCACGCACAGGGTCCAGGGTCCCACTATGGCTACACCTTC
CASSHAQGPGSHYGYTF
>TRBD1|.|TRBJ1-1|TRBV7-9
TGTGCCAGCACCCCACAGGGGAGAACTGAAGCTTTCTTT
CASTPQGRTEAFF
>TRBD1|.|TRBJ2-7|TRBV7-2
TGTGCCAGCTCTCGTTGGACAGGGATTATCTACGAGCAGTACTTC
CASSRWTGIIYEQYF
>.|.|TRBJ2-5|TRBV18
TGTGCCAGCTCAGGGCGTGTTGGAGAGACCCAGTACTTC
CASSGRVGETQYF
>.|.|TRBJ2-5|TRBV11-2
TGTGCCAGCAGCCGGTCTGAGGAGACCCAGTACTTC
CASSRSEETQYF
>.|.|TRBJ2-1|TRBV5-6
TGTGCCAGCAGCCAAGGAGGGGCTACCCCGTTCTTC
CASSQGGATPFF
>.|once|TRBJ2-1|TRBV6-1
TGTGCCAGCAGTGAAAGAGGAGGGGACTCCTACAATGAGCAGTTCTTC
CASSERGGDSYNEQFF
>.|.|TRBJ2-3|TRBV12-3/TRBV12-4
TGTGCCAGCAGTCCGCGGCCGACCTTTAGCACAGATACGCAGTATTTT
CASSPRPTFSTDTQYF
>TRBD2|.|TRBJ2-5|TRBV7-2
TGTGCCAGCAGCTTCCGACTAGCGGGAGGCGAGACCCAGTACTTC
CASSFRLAGGETQYF
>.|.|TRBJ2-1|TRBV28
TGTGCCAGCAGTCCCTCCTTGGGTGTGCAGTTCTTC
CASSPSLGVQFF
>TRBD1|.|TRBJ2-2|TRBV9
TGTGCCAGCAGCGTGCTCGGACAGGGATCGGGGGAGCTGTTTTTT
CASSVLGQGSGELFF
>.|few|TRBJ2-3|TRBV7-9
TGTGCCAGCAGCCAACACAGGGATCCACGAATGGATTTT
CASSQHRDPRMDF
>.|.|TRBJ2-7|TRBV7-6
TGTGCCAGCAGCTTAGGGAGCTCCTACGAGCGGTACTTC
CASSLGSSYERYF
>.|.|TRBJ1-1|TRBV5-1
TGCGCCAGCAGCTTCGGACGAGGGCCAAACACTGAAGCTTTCTTT
CASSFGRGPNTEAFF
>.|few|TRBJ2-3|TRBV7-2
TGTGCCAGCAGCTTAGCGTTCCGAGATACGCAGTATTTT
CASSLAFRDTQYF
>.|few|TRBJ2-1|TRBV6-5
TGTGCCAGCAGGCAGGGACCAGAGCAGTTCTTC
CASRQGPEQFF
>TRBD1|few|TRBJ1-1|TRBV28
TGTGCCAGCAGTGGATTGGGACAGGGGAACACTGAAGCTTTCTTT
CASSGLGQGNTEAFF
>TRBD2|few|TRBJ2-1|TRBV12-3/TRBV12-4
TGTGCCAGCAGTCCTCCTCCCTCTAGCGGGAGGGGGTACGGTGAGCAGTTCTTC
CASSPPPSSGRGYGEQFF
>TRBD2|.|TRBJ2-5|TRBV12-3/TRBV12-4
TGTGCCAGCGGATATCCCCTTCCCGGGAGGGAGACCCAGTACTTC
CASGYPLPGRETQYF
>.|.|TRBJ1-1|TRBV7-1
TGTGCCAGCAGCGCGGAGGGGGTTAGCACTGAAGCTTTCTTT
CASSAEGVSTEAFF
>.|many|TRBJ2-2|TRBV12-3/TRBV12-4
TGTGCCAGCAGCCGAGACCACCCCCCCTCCGGGGAGCTGTTTTTT
CASSRDHPPSGELFF
>.|.|TRBJ2-1|TRBV20-1
TGCAGTGCCCCCTTGGACTATTCCTACAATGAGCAGTTCTTC
CSAPLDYSYNEQFF
>.|once|TRBJ2-1|TRBV5-6
TGTGCCAGCAAATGGGCACGGCAGGGTCCCCCCGGTGAGCAGTTCTTC
CASKWARQGPPGEQFF
>.|.|TRBJ2-5|TRBV5-4
TGTGCCAGCAGCGACGACCCCGGGAACCAAGAGACCCAGTACTTC
CASSDDPGNQETQYF
>.|few|TRBJ2-2|TRBV7-2
TGTGCCAGCAGCTTAGCGCCGAGCGGGCCGAACACCGGGGAGCTGTTTTTT
CASSLAPSGPNTGELFF
>TRBD1|.|TRBJ2-7|TRBV11-2
TGTGCCAGCAGCCCGCGCTGGGCAGGGGGCGACGAGCAGTACTTC
CASSPRWAGGDEQYF
>.|.|TRBJ1-3|TRBV7-2
TGTGCCAGCAGCTTATTCTGGGGGCGCACGGGAGGAAACACCATATATTTT
CASSLFWGRTGGNTIYF
>TRBD2|many|TRBJ2-5|TRBV7-2
TGTGCCAGCAGCTTTGCTAGCGGGGGGGTTATGGATGGGACCCAGTACTTC
CASSFASGGVMDGTQYF